The 15 T cell receptor beta chains presented below share a single source sample, sequenced in a study of T cells after yellow fever vaccination. TCRdb re-called the 5' RACE reads with MiXCR, one entry per CDR3 protein. The sample includes about 320,000 distinct CDR3 sequences, 3.5% to 4.5% seen only once; the top ten take roughly a fifth. The sequencing here drew on PBMCs, taken 15 days after the yellow fever booster vaccination. The receptor set was obtained from a man younger than 35 who received the YFV17D yellow fever vaccine.

The chain couples TRBV7-4 to TRBJ1-3; D is ambiguous. Per germline, CDR1 SGHVT and CDR2 SQSDAQ. The V and J ends lost 5 bases and 0 bases respectively, with 8 bases between them. This CDR3 has 14 amino acids. The CDR3 reads CASSRRLSGNTIYF. In nucleotides, the CDR3 is TGTGCCAGCAGCAGACGGCTCTCTGGAAACACCATATATTTT.

This clonotype has a count of ten or more. V is TRBV12-3 or TRBV12-4 and J is TRBJ2-4; TRBD2 might be the D (5 bases). V lost 4 bases and J lost 8, with 6 bases in between. The CDR3 runs to 11 residues. CDR3 DNA: TGTGCCAGCAGTTCCGGGGACATTCAGTACTTC. It is translated as CASSSGDIQYF.

This clonotype occurred a few times. The rearrangement links TRBV7-2 to TRBJ2-7, with TRBD1 as a possible D gene (6 bases). Trimming cost V 3 bases and J 5 bases, with 17 bases left between them. The CDR3 is 15 residues long. Germline lookup yields CDR1 SGHTA and CDR2 FQGNSA. The CDR3 spells CASSLGAAGRDEQYF. DNA for the CDR3: TGTGCCAGCAGCTTGGGGGCGGCGGGCCGCGACGAGCAGTACTTC.

This clonotype was seen many times. This rearrangement joins TRBV6-5 to TRBJ2-1; D not certain. The CDR3 runs 12 residues. Germline lookup yields CDR1 MNHEY and CDR2 SVGAGI. V shed 0 bases and J shed 8 bases, with 5 bases lying between them. CDR3 coding DNA: TGTGCCAGCAGTTACTCTGGGGATGAGCAGTTCTTC. Translation gives CASSYSGDEQFF.

V usage is TRBV4-1 and J usage is TRBJ2-7, with D tentatively TRBD1 (5 bases). V lost 2 bases, J lost 7 bases, and 12 bases lay in between. The CDR3 has 13 residues. The germline V gene encodes CDR1 MGHRA and CDR2 YSYEKL. CDR3 protein: CASSQLGLREQYF. CDR3 DNA sequence: TGCGCCAGCAGCCAACTGGGGCTACGGGAGCAGTACTTC.

This clonotype was observed many times. The chain is built from TRBV29-1 and TRBJ1-2; D is uncertain. The length of the CDR3 is 11 residues. Trimming stripped 1 base from V and 7 bases from J, with 7 bases between. Germline V gene lookup returns CDR1 SQVTM and CDR2 ANQGSEA. CDR3 in amino acids: CSVEGAAGYTF. Written as DNA, the CDR3 is TGCAGCGTTGAAGGGGCAGCTGGCTACACCTTC.

The V call is TRBV12-3 or TRBV12-4, the J call TRBJ1-5, with D perhaps matching TRBD1 (5 bases). The CDR3 loop spans 15 amino acids. The V end was cut by 7 bases, the J end by 4 bases, with 17 bases between. The CDR3 loop is CASTSAGPPNQPQHF. The CDR3 DNA reads TGTGCCAGCACCTCGGCAGGGCCCCCGAATCAGCCCCAGCATTTT.

This clonotype occurred a few times. CDR3 sequence reads: CASSQVITGPRTGELFF. The CDR3 bases are TGCGCCAGCAGCCAAGTTATAACGGGCCCACGGACCGGGGAGCTGTTTTTT. V and J are TRBV4-1 and TRBJ2-2; unclear D gene. V dropped 1 base and J dropped 5 bases, with 17 bases sitting between them. Germline CDR1 reads MGHRA; CDR2 reads YSYEKL. The CDR3 totals 17 residues.

This clonotype was detected a few times. The chain uses TRBV7-9 and TRBJ2-5; a weak D match, TRBD1 (7 bases). V dropped 7 bases and J dropped 2 bases, with 14 bases sitting between them. There are 14 residues in the CDR3. Germline values: CDR1 SEHNR, CDR2 FQNEAQ (reference sequence). CDR3 bases: TGTGCCAGCACCCCACCAGGGGGGCAAGAGACCCAGTACTTC. This sequence encodes CASTPPGGQETQYF.

The chain links TRBV11-1 to TRBJ2-3; D gene ambiguous. Trimming pared 5 bases from V and 0 bases from J, leaving 18 bases between. The CDR3 length is 17 residues. Germline V gene lookup returns CDR1 SGHAT and CDR2 FQDESV (reference sequence). CDR3 amino acids: CASSRRPPTTSTDTQYF. DNA of the CDR3: TGTGCCAGCAGCCGCCGCCCCCCCACGACTAGCACAGATACGCAGTATTTT. Together with reference TRBV11-1 and TRBJ2-3, the CDR3 gives the full variable domain: EAEVAQSPRYKITEKSQAVAFWCDPISGHATLYWYRQILGQGPELLVQFQDESVVDDSQLPKDRFSAERLKGVDSTLKIQPAELGDSAMYLCASSRRPPTTSTDTQYFGPGTRLTVL.

A few counts support this clonotype. The chain carries TRBV5-1 and TRBJ1-3; D is possibly TRBD1 (6 bases). In germline, CDR1 is SGHRS, CDR2 YFSETQ. This CDR3 contains 17 residues. V dropped 0 bases and J dropped 1 base, with 14 bases sitting between them. This CDR3 reads CASSLDRVTFSGNTIYF. In DNA form, the CDR3 reads TGCGCCAGCAGCTTGGACAGGGTGACCTTTTCTGGAAACACCATATATTTT.

The chain links TRBV3-1 to TRBJ2-6; 9 bases fit TRBD1. With V trimmed by 7 bases and J by 0 bases, 7 bases remained unmatched. This CDR3 is built from 17 residues. Germline CDR1 is LGHDT and CDR2 is YNNKEL (reference sequence). This CDR3 reads CASTQGQGYSGANVLTF. The CDR3 region has the DNA TGTGCCAGCACCCAGGGACAGGGATACTCTGGGGCCAACGTCCTGACTTTC.

The rearrangement joins TRBV21-1 to TRBJ2-5; the D call in the table, TRBD1, was not verified against the DNA. TRBV21-1 is a known pseudogene. The CDR3 covers 16 residues. CDR3 residues: CARRPHRDPTVETQYF. The CDR3 coding sequence is TGTGCCAGACGACCCCACAGGGACCCCACCGTGGAGACCCAGTACTTC.

This clonotype has ten or more counts. The V gene is TRBV6-6, the J gene TRBJ2-5; perhaps TRBD2 as D (6 bases). The length of the CDR3 is 14 residues. Germline V CDR1 and CDR2: MNHNY, SVGAGI (reference sequence). V gave up 2 bases and J gave up 0 bases, with 7 bases separating them. CDR3 in DNA: TGTGCCAGCAGTTACGGAGGGTACCAAGAGACCCAGTACTTC. Amino acids: CASSYGGYQETQYF.

This clonotype was seen only a few times. V and J are TRBV7-2 and TRBJ2-7, with 8 bases matching TRBD1. The J segment lost 6 bases and the V segment lost 5 bases, leaving 18 bases of the junction unmatched. Germline V lookup: CDR1 SGHTA, CDR2 FQGNSA. The CDR3 length is 17 residues. The CDR3 reads CASSPATGARMRGEQYF. The CDR3 nucleotides read TGTGCCAGCAGCCCAGCGACAGGGGCCCGGATGAGGGGCGAGCAGTACTTC.